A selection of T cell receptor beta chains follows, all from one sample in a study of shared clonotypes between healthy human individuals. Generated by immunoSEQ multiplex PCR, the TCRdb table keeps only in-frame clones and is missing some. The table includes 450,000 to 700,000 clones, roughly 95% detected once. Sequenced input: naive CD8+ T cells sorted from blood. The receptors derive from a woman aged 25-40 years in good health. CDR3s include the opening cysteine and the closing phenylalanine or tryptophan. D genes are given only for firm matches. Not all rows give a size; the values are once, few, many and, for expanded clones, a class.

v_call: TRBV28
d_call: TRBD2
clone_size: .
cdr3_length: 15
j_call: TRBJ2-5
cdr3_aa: CASSLSGGRGETQYF
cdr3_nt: TGTGCCAGCAGTTTATCGGGGGGTCGGGGCGAGACCCAGTACTTC

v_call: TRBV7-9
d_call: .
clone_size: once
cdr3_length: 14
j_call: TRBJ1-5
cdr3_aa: CASSSDSGSQPQHF
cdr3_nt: TGTGCCAGCAGTTCGGACAGCGGTAGTCAGCCCCAGCATTTT

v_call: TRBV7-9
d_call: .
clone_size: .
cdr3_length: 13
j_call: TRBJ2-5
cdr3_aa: CASLSAHQETQYF
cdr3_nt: TGTGCCAGCTTGAGCGCCCACCAAGAGACCCAGTACTTC

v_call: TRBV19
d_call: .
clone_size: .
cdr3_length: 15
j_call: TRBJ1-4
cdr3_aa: CASSIVGSSNEKLFF
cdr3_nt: TGTGCCAGTAGTATCGTAGGGAGTTCTAATGAAAAACTGTTTTTT

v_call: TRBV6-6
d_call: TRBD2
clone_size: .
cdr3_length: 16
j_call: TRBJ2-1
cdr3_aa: CASSRSLTSGNYEQFF
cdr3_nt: TGTGCCAGCAGTCGCAGCCTGACTAGCGGGAACTATGAGCAGTTCTTC

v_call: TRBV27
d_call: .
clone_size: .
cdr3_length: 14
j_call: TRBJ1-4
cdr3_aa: CASSFVGHNEKLFF
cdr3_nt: TGTGCCAGCAGTTTTGTGGGGCATAATGAAAAACTGTTTTTT

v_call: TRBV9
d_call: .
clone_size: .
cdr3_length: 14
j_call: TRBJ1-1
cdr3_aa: CASSRGGGGTEAFF
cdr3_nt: TGTGCCAGCAGCCGAGGGGGAGGGGGCACTGAAGCTTTCTTT

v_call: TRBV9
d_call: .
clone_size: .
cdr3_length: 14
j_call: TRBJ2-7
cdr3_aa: CASSVGGGTYEQYF
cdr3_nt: TGTGCCAGCAGCGTAGGAGGCGGCACCTACGAGCAGTACTTC

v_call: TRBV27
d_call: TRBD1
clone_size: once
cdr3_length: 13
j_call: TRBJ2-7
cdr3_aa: CASSSAGGGEQYF
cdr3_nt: TGTGCCAGCAGTTCGGCAGGGGGCGGCGAGCAGTACTTC

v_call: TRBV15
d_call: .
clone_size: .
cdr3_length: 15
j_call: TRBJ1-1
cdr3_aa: CATSLNRDQNTEAFF
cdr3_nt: TGTGCCACCAGCCTAAACCGGGACCAGAACACTGAAGCTTTCTTT

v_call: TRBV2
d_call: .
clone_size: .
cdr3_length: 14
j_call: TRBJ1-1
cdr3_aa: CASSEGDSYTEAFF
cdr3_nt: TGTGCCAGCAGTGAAGGTGACAGTTACACTGAAGCTTTCTTT

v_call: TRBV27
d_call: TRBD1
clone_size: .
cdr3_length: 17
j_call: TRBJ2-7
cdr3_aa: CASRTVRDRAGGYEQYF
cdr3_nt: TGTGCCAGCAGAACAGTCAGGGACAGGGCCGGCGGCTACGAGCAGTACTTC

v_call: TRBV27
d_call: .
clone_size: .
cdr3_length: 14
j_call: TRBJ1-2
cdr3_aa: CASSTLPQGPGYTF
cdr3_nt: TGTGCCAGCAGTACCCTTCCCCAGGGGCCGGGCTACACCTTC

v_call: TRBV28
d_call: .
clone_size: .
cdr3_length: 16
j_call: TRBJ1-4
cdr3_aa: CASSLYYGATNEKLFF
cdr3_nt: TGTGCCAGCAGTTTATATTATGGGGCAACTAATGAAAAACTGTTTTTT

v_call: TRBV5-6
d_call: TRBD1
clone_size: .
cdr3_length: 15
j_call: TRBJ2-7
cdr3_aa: CASSSWTGKPYEQYF
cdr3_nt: TGTGCCAGCAGCTCCTGGACAGGAAAGCCCTACGAGCAGTACTTC

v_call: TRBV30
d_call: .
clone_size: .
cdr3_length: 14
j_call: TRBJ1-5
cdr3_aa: CAWSRDASNQPQHF
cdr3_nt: TGTGCCTGGAGTCGGGACGCTAGCAATCAGCCCCAGCATTTT

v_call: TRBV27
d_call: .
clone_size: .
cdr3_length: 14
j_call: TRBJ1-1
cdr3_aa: CASSLQGDYTEAFF
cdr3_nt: TGTGCCAGCAGTCTACAGGGAGATTACACTGAAGCTTTCTTT

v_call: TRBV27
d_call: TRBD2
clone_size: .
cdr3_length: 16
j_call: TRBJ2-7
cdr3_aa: CASSLSSGSGSYEQYF
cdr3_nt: TGTGCCAGCAGTTTATCGAGCGGGAGTGGTTCCTACGAGCAGTACTTC

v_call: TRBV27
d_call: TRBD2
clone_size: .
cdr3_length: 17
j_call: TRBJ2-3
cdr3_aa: CASSFHRRETPTDTQYF
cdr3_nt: TGTGCCAGCAGTTTCCACCGGCGGGAGACCCCCACAGATACGCAGTATTTT

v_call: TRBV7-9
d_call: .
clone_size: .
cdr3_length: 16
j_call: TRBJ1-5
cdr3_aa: CASSLATGDSNQPQHF
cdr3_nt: TGTGCCAGCAGCTTAGCGACCGGAGATAGCAATCAGCCCCAGCATTTT

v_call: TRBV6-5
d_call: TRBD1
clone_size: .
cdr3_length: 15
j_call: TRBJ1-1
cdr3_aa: CASSYAGTGGTEAFF
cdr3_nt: TGTGCCAGCAGTTACGCCGGGACAGGGGGCACTGAAGCTTTCTTT

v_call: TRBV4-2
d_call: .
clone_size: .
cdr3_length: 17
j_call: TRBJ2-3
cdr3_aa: CASSQASTGKSTDTQYF
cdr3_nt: TGTGCCAGCAGCCAAGCGTCCACCGGGAAGAGCACAGATACGCAGTATTTT

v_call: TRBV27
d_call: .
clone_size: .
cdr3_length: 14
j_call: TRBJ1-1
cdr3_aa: CASSLSGGNTEAFF
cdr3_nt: TGTGCCAGCAGTTTATCCGGCGGGAACACTGAAGCTTTCTTT

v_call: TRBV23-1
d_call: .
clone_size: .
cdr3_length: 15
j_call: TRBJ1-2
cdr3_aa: CASSRLQRGNYGYTF
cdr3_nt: TGCGCCAGCAGTCGATTACAGAGGGGAAATTATGGCTACACCTTC

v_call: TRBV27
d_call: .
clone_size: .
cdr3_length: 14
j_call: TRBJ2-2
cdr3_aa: CASSLDAPPGELFF
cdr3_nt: TGTGCCAGCAGTTTAGACGCCCCCCCCGGGGAGCTGTTTTTT

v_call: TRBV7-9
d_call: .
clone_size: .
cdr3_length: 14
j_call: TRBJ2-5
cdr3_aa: CASSLDTFGETQYF
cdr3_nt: TGTGCCAGCAGCTTAGATACCTTCGGGGAGACCCAGTACTTC

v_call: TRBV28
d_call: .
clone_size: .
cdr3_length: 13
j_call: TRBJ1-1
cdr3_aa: CASRYRLDTEAFF
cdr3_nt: TGTGCCAGCAGGTACCGCCTTGACACTGAAGCTTTCTTT

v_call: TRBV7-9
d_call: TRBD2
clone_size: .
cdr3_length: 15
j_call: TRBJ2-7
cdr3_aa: CASSAALAGTYEQYF
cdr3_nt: TGTGCCAGCAGCGCCGCGCTAGCGGGAACCTACGAGCAGTACTTC

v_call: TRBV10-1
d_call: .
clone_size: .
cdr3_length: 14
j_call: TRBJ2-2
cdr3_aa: CASSPGLYTGELFF
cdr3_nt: TGCGCCAGCAGCCCAGGACTATACACCGGGGAGCTGTTTTTT

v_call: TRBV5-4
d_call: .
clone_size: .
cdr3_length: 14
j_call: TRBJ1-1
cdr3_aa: CASSQDLPNTEAFF
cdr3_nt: TGTGCCAGCAGCCAAGATCTCCCGAACACTGAAGCTTTCTTT